Listed here are 28 T cell receptor beta chains from one sample, sequenced in a study of graft-versus-host responses after intestinal transplantation. The table came from immunoSEQ multiplex PCR; TCRdb's copy has only in-frame clones and leaves some out. The table records some 110,000 clones, roughly nine tenths of them present only once. The antigens for these receptors are not known. The sequences come from unstimulated CD4+ T cells sorted from spleen or lymph node cells, collected before intestinal transplant. These receptors all stem from a human donor who received an intestinal transplant.

The rearrangement uses TRBV6-1 and TRBJ2-3; TRBD1 aligns across 8 bases. The CDR3 is 18 amino acids. J gave up 2 bases and V 4 bases, and 14 bases lay outside the gene matches. Germline V gene data show CDR1 as MNHNS and CDR2 as SASEGT. For the CDR3, the DNA is TGTGCCAGCAGTGCGCGGACCCATCAGGGGGCCACCACAGATACGCAGTATTTT. This translates into CASSARTHQGATTDTQYF.

This clone has a single count. The chain uses TRBV6-1 and TRBJ2-7; tentatively, D is TRBD1 (6 bases). The CDR3 is 15 residues long. V was trimmed by 6 bases and J by 3 bases, leaving 18 bases between them. Germline assignment: CDR1 MNHNS and CDR2 SASEGT. CDR3 residues: CASRPPRQGGYEQYF. The CDR3 DNA reads TGTGCCAGCAGGCCACCGCGGCAAGGGGGCTACGAGCAGTACTTC.

This clone was found once. The chain carries TRBV29-1 and TRBJ1-1; perhaps TRBD1 as D (6 bases). The V end was cut by 6 bases, the J end by 0 bases, with 11 bases between. CDR1 SQVTM and CDR2 ANQGSEA come from the germline V gene. The CDR3 has 13 residues. The CDR3 DNA reads TGCAGCGTCGCAGGGGTACTGAACACTGAAGCTTTCTTT. Its translation is CSVAGVLNTEAFF.

The chain links TRBV29-1 to TRBJ1-1, with TRBD1 as a possible D gene (5 bases). V shed 7 bases and J shed 2 bases, with 14 bases lying between them. From germline, CDR1 is SQVTM and CDR2 ANQGSEA. This CDR3 is built from 13 residues. In DNA form, the CDR3 reads TGCAGCGGCACCGGACACTTAAACACTGAAGCTTTCTTT. Encoded protein: CSGTGHLNTEAFF.

This chain links TRBV5-1 with TRBJ1-1; D possibly corresponds to TRBD1 (5 bases). The CDR3 length is 14 residues. Germline CDR1 and CDR2: SGHRS and YFSETQ. Trimming pared 0 bases from V and 4 bases from J, leaving 10 bases between. The CDR3 loop reads CASSLGGGSTEAFF. The CDR3 DNA reads as TGCGCCAGCAGCTTGGGGGGGGGTAGCACTGAAGCTTTCTTT.

The chain employs TRBV5-1 and TRBJ2-1; TRBD2 agrees at 15 bases. Trimming took 4 bases from V and 10 from J; bases not matched to a gene: 6. Germline V gene sequence: CDR1 SGHRS, CDR2 YFSETQ. The CDR3 is 15 residues long. The chain's CDR3 is CASSNGLAGGEEQFF. The CDR3 DNA follows: TGCGCCAGCAGCAACGGACTAGCGGGAGGGGAGGAGCAGTTCTTC.

This rearrangement joins TRBV18 to TRBJ2-7; 9 nucleotides match TRBD2. From germline, CDR1 is KGHSH and CDR2 LQKENI. V was clipped by 4 bases and J by 2 bases; unmatched bases: 6. CDR3 length: 15 residues. The CDR3 reads CASSLSGSGPYEQYF. In DNA form, the CDR3 reads TGTGCCAGCTCACTTAGCGGGAGCGGGCCCTACGAGCAGTACTTC.

The genes are TRBV5-1 and TRBJ1-4; 11 nucleotides agree with TRBD1. The CDR3 loop spans 18 amino acids. The V and J ends lost 4 bases and 8 bases, in that order; junction bases with no gene match: 16. Germline assignment: CDR1 SGHRS and CDR2 YFSETQ. In DNA form, the CDR3 reads TGCGCCAGCAGCAGAGGTCGGGACAGGGGGGTTATTGGAGAAAAACTGTTTTTT. It encodes CASSRGRDRGVIGEKLFF.

The CDR3 spells CATTLGGSISEQYF. The CDR3, as DNA: TGTGCCACCACCTTGGGAGGGTCGATCTCCGAGCAGTACTTC. The rearrangement links TRBV6-1 to TRBJ2-7, with 7 bases aligning to TRBD2. The CDR3 loop spans 14 amino acids. CDR1 is MNHNS and CDR2 is SASEGT in the germline V gene. J was trimmed by 6 bases and V by 10 bases; bases with no gene match: 15.

V usage is TRBV11-3 and J usage is TRBJ2-2; 8 bases fit TRBD1. J was trimmed by 5 bases and V by 4 bases; bases with no gene match: 6. CDR3 size: 15 residues. Germline assignment: CDR1 SGHNT and CDR2 YENEEA. The CDR3 is CASSWQGAETGELFF. The CDR3 coding sequence is TGTGCCAGCAGCTGGCAGGGGGCAGAGACCGGGGAGCTGTTTTTT.

The V gene is TRBV14, the J gene TRBJ2-2; 10 bases are a match to TRBD1. Trimming took 3 bases from V and 5 from J; bases not matched to a gene: 6. CDR1 is SGHDN and CDR2 is FVKESK in the germline V gene. The CDR3 has 16 amino acids. The CDR3 region has the DNA TGTGCCAGCAGCCACAGGGACAGGGGAAAAACCGGGGAGCTGTTTTTT. Its translation is CASSHRDRGKTGELFF.

This chain links TRBV30 with TRBJ1-2; no definite D call. The V end lost 1 base, the J end lost 4 bases, and 7 bases lay between the germline ends. The CDR3 contains 12 residues. The germline CDR1 and CDR2 sequences are GTSNPN and SVGIG (reference sequence). CDR3 nucleotide sequence: TGTGCCTGGAGTGCCGAAGCCTATGGCTACACCTTC. It codes for CAWSAEAYGYTF.

This chain uses TRBV28 with TRBJ2-7, with TRBD1 as a possible D gene (7 bases). The ends were cut back, 7 bases at V and 3 bases at J, with 16 bases in the middle. The CDR3 sequence is 14 residues long. The germline V gene encodes CDR1 MDHEN and CDR2 SYDVKM. This CDR3 reads CASTTTGRNYEQYF. CDR3 DNA sequence: TGTGCCAGCACCACGACAGGGAGGAACTACGAGCAGTACTTC.

The rearrangement links TRBV9 to TRBJ2-3; no clear D gene. The CDR3 is 12 amino acids. V was cut by 0 bases and J by 4 bases, with 3 bases left in between. The germline V gene encodes CDR1 SGDLS and CDR2 YYNGEE. CDR3 DNA: TGTGCCAGCAGCGTAGGCGCAGATACGCAGTATTTT. Its protein is CASSVGADTQYF.

V gene TRBV7-2 combines with J gene TRBJ2-3, with 9 bases fitting TRBD2. The V gene's germline CDR1 is SGHTA and CDR2 FQGNSA. The CDR3 totals 15 residues. The V and J ends lost 2 bases and 8 bases, in that order; junction bases with no gene match: 8. Here the CDR3 reads CASSLSAGGQVTQYF. In DNA, the CDR3 is TGTGCCAGCAGCTTATCCGCGGGGGGGCAAGTTACGCAGTATTTT.

The rearrangement uses TRBV7-8 and TRBJ1-6; D remains ambiguous. The CDR3 contains 13 residues. Trimming stripped 0 bases from V and 7 bases from J, with 4 bases between. Germline values: CDR1 SGHVS, CDR2 FQNEAQ. For the CDR3, the DNA is TGTGCCAGCAGCTTAGCCAGGAATTCACCCCTCCACTTT. As protein: CASSLARNSPLHF.

The V call is TRBV5-4, the J call TRBJ2-7, with 11 bases aligning to TRBD1. Per the germline V gene, CDR1 is SGHNT and CDR2 is YYREEE (reference sequence). V shed 4 bases, J shed 2 bases, and the junction held 5 bases outside the gene matches. This CDR3 has 15 residues. The CDR3 sequence is CASSTDRGPAYEQYF. Written as DNA, the CDR3 is TGTGCCAGCAGCACGGACAGGGGGCCGGCCTACGAGCAGTACTTC.

V is TRBV10-1 and J is TRBJ2-5; tentatively, D is TRBD2 (5 bases). From germline, CDR1 is WNHNN and CDR2 SYGVQD (reference sequence). V was cut by 3 bases and J by 2 bases, with 7 bases left in between. The CDR3 sequence is 13 residues long. The CDR3 loop is CASSDRLQETQYF. The CDR3 nucleotides are TGCGCCAGCAGTGACAGACTACAAGAGACCCAGTACTTC.

J is TRBJ2-7 and V is TRBV7-8, with 7 bases aligning to TRBD1. The CDR3 is made up of 15 amino acids. The V gene end was trimmed by 3 bases and the J gene end by 2 bases; junction bases not matched to a gene: 7. Germline V lookup: CDR1 SGHVS, CDR2 FQNEAQ. CDR3 sequence (DNA): TGTGCCAGCAGCTTTCTCGGGACAGCTGCCTACGAGCAGTACTTC. This gives the protein CASSFLGTAAYEQYF.

V gene TRBV9 combines with J gene TRBJ2-5; D is possibly TRBD2 (7 bases). Germline CDR1 SGDLS, CDR2 YYNGEE. Trimming left V 0 bases short and J 5 bases short, with 14 bases between. The CDR3 contains 15 residues. The CDR3 sequence is CASSVARGGGETQYF. CDR3 in DNA: TGTGCCAGCAGCGTAGCTAGGGGGGGCGGGGAGACCCAGTACTTC.

The chain has TRBV7-2 and TRBJ1-6, with TRBD1 as a possible D gene (6 bases). This CDR3 contains 16 residues. Trimming removed 2 bases at V and 7 bases at J, with 15 bases between. From germline, CDR1 is SGHTA and CDR2 FQGNSA. Here the CDR3 reads CASSLWNRVVNSPLHF. DNA for the CDR3: TGTGCCAGCAGCTTATGGAACAGGGTCGTAAATTCACCCCTCCACTTT. Full variable domain (missing parts from reference TRBV7-2 and TRBJ1-6): GAGVSQSPSNKVTEKGKDVELRCDPISGHTALYWYRQSLGQGLEFLIYFQGNSAPDKSGLPSDRFSAERTGGSVSTLTIQRTQQEDSAVYLCASSLWNRVVNSPLHFGNGTRLTVT.

The chain joins TRBV5-1 to TRBJ2-3; 7 bases agree with TRBD2. The CDR3 consists of 16 residues. CDR1 and CDR2 (germline): SGHRS, YFSETQ. J was trimmed by 4 bases and V by 0 bases; bases with no gene match: 8. DNA for the CDR3: TGCGCCAGCAGCTTGGCTCGGCGGGAGAGGGCAGATACGCAGTATTTT. Translating gives CASSLARRERADTQYF.

This chain uses TRBV29-1 with TRBJ1-1; 9 bases map to TRBD1. Trimming removed 6 bases from V and 10 bases from J; junction bases left unmatched: 24. Germline assignment: CDR1 SQVTM and CDR2 ANQGSEA. The CDR3 loop spans 17 amino acids. The CDR3, as DNA: TGCAGCGTAGCTAGCACCGGGACAGGGAGTATAGGTATCGGAGCTTTCTTT. As protein: CSVASTGTGSIGIGAFF.

V is TRBV5-4 and J is TRBJ1-3, with a possible D match to TRBD1 (6 bases). CDR1 is SGHNT and CDR2 is YYREEE in the germline V gene (reference sequence). The CDR3 is 15 amino acids. The V and J ends lost 5 bases and 0 bases respectively, with 12 bases between them. The CDR3 loop is CASSRTGYSGNTIYF. The CDR3 nucleotides read TGTGCCAGCAGTCGTACAGGGTACTCTGGAAACACCATATATTTT.

With respect to this clone: At one end, the junction sequence differs from germline, possibly due to a read error. The rearrangement joins TRBV19 to TRBJ2-2; possible D gene TRBD1, 6 bases. CDR3 length: 16 amino acids. CDR1 and CDR2 (germline): LNHDA, SQIVND (reference sequence). The CDR3, as DNA: TGTGCCAGTAGTATGTACAGGGTTTCCAACAACGGGGAGCTGTTTTTT. It translates to CASSMYRVSNNGELFF. Filled out from reference TRBV19 and TRBJ2-2, the complete variable domain reads DGGITQSPKYLFRKEGQNVTLSCEQNLNHDAMYWYRQDPGQGLRLIYYSQIVNDFQKGDIAEGYSVSREKKESFPLTVTSAQKNPTAFYLCASSMYRVSNNGELFFGEGSRLTVL.

The chain employs TRBV21-1 and TRBJ1-4. TRBV21-1 is deemed a pseudogene. This CDR3 is 13 amino acids long. The CDR3 bases are TGTGCCAGCAGCAAAGCCCTTAATGAAAAACTGTTTTTT. This sequence encodes CASSKALNEKLFF.

The chain recombines TRBV28 with TRBJ2-1, with 7 positions matching TRBD1. The CDR3 has 13 residues. The junction had 6 bases not matched to a gene; V was cut back by 9 bases and J by 4 bases. Germline V gene sequence: CDR1 MDHEN, CDR2 SYDVKM. CDR3 sequence reads: CASTWDSYNEQFF. For the CDR3, the DNA is TGTGCCAGTACCTGGGACAGTTACAATGAGCAGTTCTTC.

The V gene is TRBV19, the J gene TRBJ2-3; the match to TRBD2 covers 13 bases. V shed 4 bases, J shed 2 bases, and the junction held 3 bases outside the gene matches. The CDR3 extends over 16 amino acids. Germline V gene sequence: CDR1 LNHDA, CDR2 SQIVND (reference sequence). CDR3 DNA sequence: TGTGCCAGTAGTAGCACTAGCGGGGGGGTCACAGATACGCAGTATTTT. Amino acids: CASSSTSGGVTDTQYF.